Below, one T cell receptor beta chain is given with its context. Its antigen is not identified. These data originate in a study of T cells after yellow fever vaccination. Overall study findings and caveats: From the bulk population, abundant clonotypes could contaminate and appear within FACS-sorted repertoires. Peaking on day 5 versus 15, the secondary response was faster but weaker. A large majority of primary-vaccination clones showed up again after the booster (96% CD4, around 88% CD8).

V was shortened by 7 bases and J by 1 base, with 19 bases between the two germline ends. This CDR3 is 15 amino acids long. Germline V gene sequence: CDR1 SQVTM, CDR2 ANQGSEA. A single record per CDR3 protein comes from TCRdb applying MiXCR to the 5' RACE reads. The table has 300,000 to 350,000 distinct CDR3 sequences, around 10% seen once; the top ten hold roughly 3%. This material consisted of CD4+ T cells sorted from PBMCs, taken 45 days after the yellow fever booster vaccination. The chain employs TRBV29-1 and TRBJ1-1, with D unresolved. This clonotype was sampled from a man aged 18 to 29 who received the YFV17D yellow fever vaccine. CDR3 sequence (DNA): TGCAGCGCCACCGCTGCGGGGTCCGGGAACACTGAAGCTTTCTTT. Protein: CSATAAGSGNTEAFF.